These T cell receptor beta chains were read from a single sample in a study of cytomegalovirus exposure and HLA in healthy donors. Data came from immunoSEQ multiplex PCR; TCRdb stores just in-frame clones and leaves some out. The profile shows 140,000 or so clones, 70% to 90% of them singletons. The sample comprised PBMCs. Receptors were obtained from a woman in her 40s in good health and CMV-seropositive. Each CDR3 is given with its conserved first and last residue. Each record gives: D gene, clone size, CDR3 length, J gene, V gene, CDR3 DNA, CDR3 protein. D genes are given only for firm matches. Clone size is stated in some rows and not others, as once, few, many or a class when expanded.

>-|-|12|TRBJ2-7|TRBV2
TGTGCCAGCAGGAGACTCTCCTACGAGCAGTACTTC
CASRRLSYEQYF
>-|few|14|TRBJ1-1|TRBV25-1
TGTGCCAGCAGTGACAAAGGGGGGAACACTGAAGCTTTCTTT
CASSDKGGNTEAFF
>TRBD1|-|15|TRBJ1-6|TRBV5-8
TGTGCCAGCAGCTTGGCACAGGGGCAGTATTCACCCCTCCACTTT
CASSLAQGQYSPLHF
>TRBD2|-|15|TRBJ2-3|TRBV5-4
TGTGCCAGCAGCTTGGGACTAGCGGACACAGATACGCAGTATTTT
CASSLGLADTDTQYF
>TRBD1|-|14|TRBJ2-7|TRBV13
TGTGCCAGCAGCTCCCGGGACAGGGGGCACGAGCAGTACTTC
CASSSRDRGHEQYF
>TRBD1|-|14|TRBJ1-1|TRBV10-3
TGTGCCATCAGCGGGACAGGGCAGAACACTGAAGCTTTCTTT
CAISGTGQNTEAFF
>TRBD1|-|17|TRBJ2-5|TRBV28
TGTGCCAGCAGTCCCTACCCCTTGACAGGGTCTCAAGAGACCCAGTACTTC
CASSPYPLTGSQETQYF
>TRBD1|-|14|TRBJ2-7|TRBV2
TGTGCCAGCATTCCAGCAGGGGGCTTTGGCGAGCAGTACTTC
CASIPAGGFGEQYF
>TRBD1|few|14|TRBJ1-1|TRBV4-3
TGCGCCAGCAGCCAGGTAAACAGGGGGACCGAAGCTTTCTTT
CASSQVNRGTEAFF
>TRBD2|-|13|TRBJ2-7|TRBV29-1
TGCAGCGTTGTGGAACTAGCGGGATACGAGCAGTACTTC
CSVVELAGYEQYF
>TRBD1|-|14|TRBJ1-1|TRBV7-2
TGTGCCAGCAGCTCCCAGGGGGCGAACACTGAAGCTTTCTTT
CASSSQGANTEAFF
>-|few|13|TRBJ1-4|TRBV7-9
TGTGCCAGCAGCTTAAGGGGTTCTGAAAAACTGTTTTTT
CASSLRGSEKLFF
>-|-|16|TRBJ2-3|TRBV18
TGTGCCAGCTCACCCGTAGGGGGGGCCTCTGTATATACGCAGTATTTT
CASSPVGGASVYTQYF
>TRBD1|-|13|TRBJ2-7|TRBV6-1
TGTGCCAGCAGTCTGGGACAGGGTGGAGAGCAGTACTTC
CASSLGQGGEQYF
>-|-|13|TRBJ1-2|TRBV7-6
TGTGCCAGCAGCTTGTGGGGGGGCAGTGGCTACACCTTC
CASSLWGGSGYTF
>TRBD1|-|16|TRBJ1-1|TRBV28
TGTGCCAGCGCTGAGGAGGGGGCGATTCGGGGCACTGAAGCTTTCTTT
CASAEEGAIRGTEAFF
>-|-|15|TRBJ1-2|TRBV7-8
TGTGCCAGCAGCTTAGCAGGGGATGAAGACTATGGCTACACCTTC
CASSLAGDEDYGYTF
>-|-|15|TRBJ1-2|TRBV10-1
TGCGCCAGCAGGCCCTCGTCGGGGGTCCACTATGGCTACACCTTC
CASRPSSGVHYGYTF
>-|-|15|TRBJ2-7|TRBV7-2
TGTGCCAGCAGCCCGTCAGGGCAGAGCTCCTACGAGCAGTACTTC
CASSPSGQSSYEQYF
>-|-|14|TRBJ1-2|TRBV28
TGTGCCAGCACCGAACTACCCGCGGGCTATGGCTACACCTTC
CASTELPAGYGYTF
>-|few|15|TRBJ1-2|TRBV18
TGTGCCAGCTCACCACAAAAAGTACAGGGTAATGGCTACACCTTC
CASSPQKVQGNGYTF
>-|-|13|TRBJ1-1|TRBV4-2
TGTGCCAGCAGCTTGTATGAGAGAACTGAAGCTTTCTTT
CASSLYERTEAFF
>-|-|14|TRBJ1-2|TRBV10-3
TGTGCCATCAGCAACAGGGCCTTAGACTATGGCTACACCTTC
CAISNRALDYGYTF
>-|-|15|TRBJ2-3|TRBV5-1
TGCGCCAGCAGCGACGACAGTACCCCCACAGATACGCAGTATTTT
CASSDDSTPTDTQYF
>-|-|13|TRBJ1-1|TRBV25-1
TGTGCCAGCCACGGGGTTTGGGACACTGAAGCTTTCTTT
CASHGVWDTEAFF
>-|-|16|TRBJ1-2|TRBV28
TGTGCCAGCAGTCCAGCCCAGGCGGGACGCTACTATGGCTACACCTTC
CASSPAQAGRYYGYTF
>TRBD2|-|16|TRBJ2-3|TRBV6-5
TGTGCCAGCAGTTATATGGCGGGAGGGTTCACAGATACGCAGTATTTT
CASSYMAGGFTDTQYF
>-|few|14|TRBJ2-6|TRBV2
TGTGCCAGCAGTGCCAAAACTGGGGCCAACGTCCTGACTTTC
CASSAKTGANVLTF
>TRBD1|-|13|TRBJ1-2|TRBV28
TGTGCCAGCAGTAGACAGGGGGCCTATGGCTACACCTTC
CASSRQGAYGYTF
>-|once|13|TRBJ1-6|TRBV29-1
TGCAGCGTTATCGGACTGCTTAATTCACCCCTCCACTTT
CSVIGLLNSPLHF
>-|-|15|TRBJ2-7|TRBV7-6
TGTGCCAGCAGCTTATTTGCGGGACAGACCTACGAGCAGTACTTC
CASSLFAGQTYEQYF
>-|few|16|TRBJ1-1|TRBV6-1
TGTGCCAGCAGTGAAAGGAGGAATAAAATGAACACTGAAGCTTTCTTT
CASSERRNKMNTEAFF
>-|-|14|TRBJ1-2|TRBV5-6
TGTGCCAGCAGCTTGGGTTCAGGTGTCTATGGCTACACCTTC
CASSLGSGVYGYTF
>TRBD2|-|16|TRBJ2-5|TRBV7-2
TGTGCCAGCAGCTTACGGAGCGGGAGTGGGCAAGAGACCCAGTACTTC
CASSLRSGSGQETQYF
>-|-|10|TRBJ2-7|TRBV7-9
TGTGCCAGCAGCTTACTGTCTGACTCATTT
CASSLLSDSF
>TRBD2|-|14|TRBJ2-5|TRBV7-3
TGTGCCAGCAGCTTAGCGGGGGGTAAAGAGACCCAGTACTTC
CASSLAGGKETQYF
>TRBD2|-|11|TRBJ2-3|TRBV29-1
TGCAGCGTTCGGGGGGTAGATACGCAGTATTTT
CSVRGVDTQYF
>-|-|11|TRBJ1-2|TRBV29-1
TGCAGCGCGGGACATCCGGGGGGCTACACCTTC
CSAGHPGGYTF
>-|-|11|TRBJ2-5|TRBV30
TGTGCCTGGAAGAGTGGTAAGACTCAGTACTTC
CAWKSGKTQYF
>-|-|23|TRBJ1-2|TRBV5-1
TGCGCCAGCAGCTCACCCACCCCTAGTAACCGACGGGGGGGCCAGAAGGGCGGACAGGGCTACACCTTC
CASSSPTPSNRRGGQKGGQGYTF
>-|-|12|TRBJ2-7|TRBV19
TGTGCCAGTAGCTTATACAATGCCGAGCAGTACTTC
CASSLYNAEQYF
>TRBD1|-|17|TRBJ2-3|TRBV4-3
TGCGCCAGCAGCCAAGATCGTCAGGGGGCGAGCACAGATACGCAGTATTTT
CASSQDRQGASTDTQYF
>-|-|13|TRBJ1-5|TRBV15
TGTGCCACCAGCAGAGATCCGCGTGAGCCCCAGCATTTT
CATSRDPREPQHF
>-|-|15|TRBJ2-2|TRBV7-3
TGTGCCAGCAGCTTATCATGGGGGCCGTCCGGGGAGCTGTTTTTT
CASSLSWGPSGELFF
>-|few|15|TRBJ1-5|TRBV10-3
TGTGCCATCAGTGAAAGGGGGAGGGACGATCAGCCCCAGCATTTT
CAISERGRDDQPQHF
>-|-|15|TRBJ2-2|TRBV6-5
TGTGCCAGCAGCTCAGACAAAGCGAACACCGGGGAGCTGTTTTTT
CASSSDKANTGELFF
>TRBD2|-|14|TRBJ2-7|TRBV6-5
TGTGCCAGCAGGGGGGGACTAGCCTCCTACGAGCAGTACTTC
CASRGGLASYEQYF
>-|-|16|TRBJ1-1|TRBV7-9
TGTGCCAGCAGCCCCCTTGGGGGCGCGGGAGGAACTGAAGCTTTCTTT
CASSPLGGAGGTEAFF
>-|-|16|TRBJ1-5|TRBV7-8
TGTGCCAGCAGCCGGGGACGGACTACTAGCAATCAGCCCCAGCATTTT
CASSRGRTTSNQPQHF
>-|few|15|TRBJ2-7|TRBV18
TGTGCCAGCTCACCACGAGGACAGATTACCTACGAGCAGTACTTC
CASSPRGQITYEQYF
>-|-|14|TRBJ2-5|TRBV5-4
TGTGCCAGCAGACCACAGGGGGGGGTGGGGACCCAGTACTTC
CASRPQGGVGTQYF
>-|-|13|TRBJ2-5|TRBV7-3
TGTGCCAGCAGCCCTCCTTCGCAAGAGACCCAGTACTTC
CASSPPSQETQYF
>TRBD2|few|15|TRBJ2-7|TRBV6-5
TGTGCCAGCAGTTACCGCGGGGGGGCCCCGTACGAGCAGTACTTC
CASSYRGGAPYEQYF
>TRBD2|-|14|TRBJ2-4|TRBV7-6
TGTGCCAGCAGCATCAGCGGGAGCGGGGACATTCAGTACTTC
CASSISGSGDIQYF